This TCR beta chain originates from a study of blood T cells in healthy people across ages. The CDR3 extends over 16 amino acids. Germline V gene data show CDR1 as LNHNV and CDR2 as YYDKDF (reference sequence). Trimming left V 0 bases short and J 0 bases short, with 12 bases between. Primed by a sample-barcoded 5' primer and a J-beta primer mix, a second PCR proceeded for about 6 to 11 cycles. In TCRdb, the 5' RACE reads were re-called with MiXCR into one record per CDR3 protein. In the table there are some 1.6 million distinct CDR3 sequences, roughly 32% of which are singletons. Study-wide results and caveats: When set beside aged donors, long-lived donors presented more naive CD4+ cells and higher diversity. As age increased, TCR beta diversity per million T cells fell in a roughly linear fashion.

As regards this clonotype: Antigen specificity is unknown.

Peripheral blood samples of about 10 milliliters were drawn from each donor. The genes are TRBV15 and TRBJ2-7, with D possibly TRBD2 on 6 matching bases. The clonotype was recovered from a woman aged 30 to 39 in good health. Specimen: blood. The CDR3 DNA follows: TGTGCCACCAGCAGAGATCCCCGGGAGTTCTCCTACGAGCAGTACTTC. Protein sequence: CATSRDPREFSYEQYF.